Listed below are T cell receptor beta chains from one sample, sequenced in a study of blood T cell repertoires in COVID-19. TCRdb keeps only in-frame clones here, not all; method: immunoSEQ multiplex PCR. The profile shows more than 200,000 clones, 70% to 90% of them singletons. Sequencing used peripheral blood. The origin of the receptors is a man aged 25 to 40 with active or convalescent COVID-19. The CDR3 runs from the conserved cysteine through the conserved F or W. The D gene is left open where the match is weak. Size is omitted from some rows. Given values are once, few, many or a class for expanded clones.

DNA,CDR3,J,V,D,size
TGTGCCAGCAGCTTAGCGCTTAGCAGTGCCCAGTACTTC,CASSLALSSAQYF,TRBJ2-5,TRBV7-2,-,-
TGTGCCAGCAGCCCGTCCGGGACTAGCGGATTCAATGAGCAGTTCTTC,CASSPSGTSGFNEQFF,TRBJ2-1,TRBV5-4,TRBD2,-
TGTGCCAGCAGGGCACTAGCGGGGAGCACAGATACGCAGTATTTT,CASRALAGSTDTQYF,TRBJ2-3,TRBV2,TRBD2,once
TGTGCCAGCAGTGACTCTAGCGGCTCCTACAATGAGCAGTTCTTC,CASSDSSGSYNEQFF,TRBJ2-1,TRBV6-4,-,many
TGTGCCAGCTCCCCCTGGGGAAGGGGGGAGCAGTACTTC,CASSPWGRGEQYF,TRBJ2-7,TRBV27,-,-
TGTGCCAGCAGCTCCGGCGGGGGGCCGGGTTTGGCAGATACGCAGTATTTT,CASSSGGGPGLADTQYF,TRBJ2-3,TRBV7-2,TRBD2,-
TGTGCCAGCAGCTTGCAGGGGATCTATGGCTACACCTTC,CASSLQGIYGYTF,TRBJ1-2,TRBV7-2,-,-
TGTGCCAGCAGCTTTTCGGGGGGCTCCTACGAGCAGTACTTC,CASSFSGGSYEQYF,TRBJ2-7,TRBV7-2,TRBD2,-
TGTGCCAGCAGCTCCCGGACAGGGTGGTTGGACTACGAGCAGTACTTC,CASSSRTGWLDYEQYF,TRBJ2-7,TRBV5-4,TRBD1,-
TGTGCCAGCAGCCAACGACAGGGTCGGACTGAAGCTTTCTTT,CASSQRQGRTEAFF,TRBJ1-1,TRBV7-6,TRBD1,-
TGTGCCATCAGTGAGTCGGGACAGATAACCTACGAGCAGTACTTC,CAISESGQITYEQYF,TRBJ2-7,TRBV10-3,TRBD1,-
TGTGCCAGCAGCCGAGGACTAGCGGGCCAAGAGACCCAGTACTTC,CASSRGLAGQETQYF,TRBJ2-5,TRBV6-5,TRBD2,-
TGTGCCAGCAGCGCCCTAGCGGGTACTTACAATGAGCAGTTCTTC,CASSALAGTYNEQFF,TRBJ2-1,TRBV4-2,TRBD2,-
TGTGCCAGCACTCCGCCTAGCGGGGGTACCGGGGAGCTGTTTTTT,CASTPPSGGTGELFF,TRBJ2-2,TRBV5-5,TRBD2,-
TGTGCCAGCTCACCACTCAGCCGGGTGGATACGCAGTATTTT,CASSPLSRVDTQYF,TRBJ2-3,TRBV18,-,-
TGTGCCAGCTCCACGGGGGCTAATGAAAAACTGTTTTTT,CASSTGANEKLFF,TRBJ1-4,TRBV18,-,-
TGCGCCAGCAGCCAATCCTTAGCCAGCCCAGCCAATCAGCCCCAGCATTTT,CASSQSLASPANQPQHF,TRBJ1-5,TRBV4-1,-,-
TGTGCCAGCAGCTACAGGGAAAATCAGCCCCAGCATTTT,CASSYRENQPQHF,TRBJ1-5,TRBV5-6,-,few
TGTGCCAGCAGTCAACAGGGGGTAACTGAAGCTTTCTTT,CASSQQGVTEAFF,TRBJ1-1,TRBV11-1,TRBD1,-
TGTGCCAGCAGTTTACAGGGTTACATTCAGTACTTC,CASSLQGYIQYF,TRBJ2-4,TRBV12-3/TRBV12-4,-,-
TGTGCCAGCAGTTCGGAGAACCAAGAGACCCAGTACTTC,CASSSENQETQYF,TRBJ2-5,TRBV2,-,-
TGCGCCAGCAGCTTGGGAGGCAGGAACACCGGGGAGCTGTTTTTT,CASSLGGRNTGELFF,TRBJ2-2,TRBV5-1,-,-
TGTGCCAGCGACGGGATTGAGATGGGGAGATGGACTGAAGCTTTCTTT,CASDGIEMGRWTEAFF,TRBJ1-1,TRBV11-2,-,-
TGTGCCAGTACCACCAGGGGTGGTCGCACTGAAGCTTTCTTT,CASTTRGGRTEAFF,TRBJ1-1,TRBV19,-,-
TGCGCCAGCAGCTTTCTCGGACAGCCAAATTCACCCCTCCACTTT,CASSFLGQPNSPLHF,TRBJ1-6,TRBV5-1,-,-
TGTGCCAGCAGCTTGGTTGGACAGGGGTATGGCTACACCTTC,CASSLVGQGYGYTF,TRBJ1-2,TRBV5-4,TRBD1,-
TGTGCCAGCAGCTTAGGGGCAGGTGGCTACGAGCAGTACTTC,CASSLGAGGYEQYF,TRBJ2-7,TRBV7-2,-,-
TGTGCCAGCAGTGAGGGACAGTTAACTGAAGCTTTCTTT,CASSEGQLTEAFF,TRBJ1-1,TRBV27,TRBD1,-
TGTGCCAGCAGCTCCCCTCGCGGGGGGCAAGATACGCAGTATTTT,CASSSPRGGQDTQYF,TRBJ2-3,TRBV7-6,TRBD2,-
TGTGCCAGCAGCCCAACTAGCGGGGGGGCCCTTGGCCAGTACTTC,CASSPTSGGALGQYF,TRBJ2-5,TRBV3-1/TRBV3-2,TRBD2,few
TGTGCCAGCAGCTCAAAGGGTAGCGGGGGCTACAATGAGCAGTTCTTC,CASSSKGSGGYNEQFF,TRBJ2-1,TRBV5-6,TRBD2,-
TGTGCCAGCAGTTCCACCTCCTCTAGATCAGATACGCAGTATTTT,CASSSTSSRSDTQYF,TRBJ2-3,TRBV6-2/TRBV6-3,-,-
TGCGCCAGCAGCATACGACACGGGGTTAGCAATCAGCCCCAGCATTTT,CASSIRHGVSNQPQHF,TRBJ1-5,TRBV4-1,-,-
TGTGCCAGTAGTATATCCGGGACAGGGACTCAGCCCCAGCATTTT,CASSISGTGTQPQHF,TRBJ1-5,TRBV19,TRBD1,-
TGTGCCAGCAGCTTTCAACAGGGGCGATACAATGAGCAGTTCTTC,CASSFQQGRYNEQFF,TRBJ2-1,TRBV7-9,TRBD1,-
TGTGCCAGCAGTCCGGGACTACATCGGGAGACCCAGTACTTC,CASSPGLHRETQYF,TRBJ2-5,TRBV6-5,TRBD2,-